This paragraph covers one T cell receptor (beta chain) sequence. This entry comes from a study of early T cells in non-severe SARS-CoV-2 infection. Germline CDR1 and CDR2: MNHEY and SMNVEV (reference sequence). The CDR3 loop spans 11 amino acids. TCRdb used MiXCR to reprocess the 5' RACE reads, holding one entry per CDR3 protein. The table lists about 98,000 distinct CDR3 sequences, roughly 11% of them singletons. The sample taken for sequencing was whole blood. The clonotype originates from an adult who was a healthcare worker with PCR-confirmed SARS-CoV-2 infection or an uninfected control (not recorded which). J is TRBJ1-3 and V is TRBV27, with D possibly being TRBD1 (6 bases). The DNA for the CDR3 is TGTGCTATGGGACAAGGAAACACCATATATTTT. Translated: CAMGQGNTIYF.